Listed below are T cell receptor beta chains from one sample, sequenced in a study of cytomegalovirus exposure and HLA in healthy donors. Measured with immunoSEQ multiplex PCR; TCRdb has only the in-frame clones, and not every one. The sample has approximately 100,000 clones; roughly three fifths are singletons. Sequenced material: PBMCs. These receptors were obtained from a man aged 30 to 39 in good health and CMV-seropositive. Both conserved end residues are part of each CDR3. The order of the fields is clone size, J gene, V gene, D gene, CDR3 protein, CDR3 DNA. A D gene is named only where the DNA matches it firmly. Clone size appears in some rows only: once, few, many, or a class for an expanded clone.

size: -; J: TRBJ2-3; V: TRBV9; D: TRBD2; CDR3: CASSVAAGGSSSTDTQYF; DNA: TGTGCCAGCAGCGTAGCTGCGGGGGGCTCCTCTAGCACAGATACGCAGTATTTT
size: -; J: TRBJ2-2; V: TRBV7-9; D: -; CDR3: CASSHNTGELFF; DNA: TGTGCCAGCAGTCATAACACCGGGGAGCTGTTTTTT
size: few; J: TRBJ2-6; V: TRBV6-4; D: -; CDR3: CASSDRDSSGANVLTF; DNA: TGTGCCAGCAGTGACCGCGACAGCTCTGGGGCCAACGTCCTGACTTTC
size: -; J: TRBJ2-1; V: TRBV20-1; D: TRBD1; CDR3: CSATGGDEQFF; DNA: TGCAGTGCCACAGGGGGCGATGAGCAGTTCTTC
size: -; J: TRBJ1-6; V: TRBV5-8; D: -; CDR3: CASSLRGIGSPLHF; DNA: TGTGCCAGCAGCTTAAGGGGGATCGGCTCACCCCTCCACTTT
size: once; J: TRBJ2-2; V: TRBV27; D: -; CDR3: CASLTAANTGELFF; DNA: TGTGCCAGCCTTACTGCCGCGAACACCGGGGAGCTGTTTTTT
size: -; J: TRBJ2-3; V: TRBV7-8; D: TRBD1; CDR3: CASSLDYGVSGTGLRDTQYF; DNA: TGTGCCAGCAGCTTAGATTATGGGGTCTCCGGGACAGGGCTTAGAGATACGCAGTATTTT
size: -; J: TRBJ2-1; V: TRBV5-6; D: -; CDR3: CASSSKGLNYNEQFF; DNA: TGTGCCAGCAGCTCAAAGGGGCTAAACTACAATGAGCAGTTCTTC
size: -; J: TRBJ1-5; V: TRBV12-5; D: -; CDR3: CASGLDREGTGNQPQHF; DNA: TGTGCTAGTGGTTTGGACCGGGAGGGGACGGGCAATCAGCCCCAGCATTTT
size: -; J: TRBJ1-1; V: TRBV5-4; D: TRBD1; CDR3: CASSLVGTTGGTEAFF; DNA: TGTGCCAGCAGCTTGGTGGGTACGACAGGGGGCACTGAAGCTTTCTTT
size: -; J: TRBJ2-1; V: TRBV7-2; D: -; CDR3: CASSLASPDYNEQFF; DNA: TGTGCCAGCAGCTTAGCATCCCCAGATTACAATGAGCAGTTCTTC
size: few; J: TRBJ1-2; V: TRBV7-9; D: -; CDR3: CASSLSGNGYTF; DNA: TGTGCCAGCAGCCTTAGTGGTAATGGCTACACCTTC
size: few; J: TRBJ2-5; V: TRBV18; D: -; CDR3: CASSPRQTETQYF; DNA: TGTGCCAGCTCACCAAGACAGACGGAGACCCAGTACTTC
size: few; J: TRBJ1-1; V: TRBV5-4; D: TRBD1; CDR3: CASSLLAGGRTEAFF; DNA: TGTGCCAGCAGCTTGTTGGCAGGGGGTCGAACTGAAGCTTTCTTT
size: few; J: TRBJ2-5; V: TRBV5-1; D: -; CDR3: CASRLVQETQYF; DNA: TGCGCCAGCAGACTAGTCCAAGAGACCCAGTACTTC
size: -; J: TRBJ1-2; V: TRBV19; D: TRBD1; CDR3: CASSDFGQAYGYTF; DNA: TGTGCCAGTAGTGACTTTGGACAGGCCTATGGCTACACCTTC
size: -; J: TRBJ1-6; V: TRBV6-4; D: TRBD1; CDR3: CASSDGTGFSPLHF; DNA: TGTGCCAGCAGTGATGGGACAGGGTTTTCACCCCTCCACTTT
size: once; J: TRBJ2-7; V: TRBV27; D: TRBD1; CDR3: CASTSDRAEQYF; DNA: TGTGCCAGCACATCGGACAGGGCCGAGCAGTACTTC
size: -; J: TRBJ2-1; V: TRBV5-4; D: TRBD2; CDR3: CASSPGTSGGASEQFF; DNA: TGTGCCAGCAGCCCGGGGACTAGCGGGGGGGCAAGTGAGCAGTTCTTC
size: -; J: TRBJ2-7; V: TRBV6-5; D: TRBD2; CDR3: CASNSGGAKEQYF; DNA: TGTGCCAGCAACAGCGGGGGGGCAAAAGAGCAGTACTTC
size: -; J: TRBJ2-5; V: TRBV11-3; D: -; CDR3: CAGSFGYQETQYF; DNA: TGTGCCGGCAGCTTCGGTTACCAAGAGACCCAGTACTTC
size: -; J: TRBJ1-1; V: TRBV10-3; D: -; CDR3: CAIMLSPSSRNTEAFF; DNA: TGTGCCATCATGCTTTCACCGAGTTCTCGGAACACTGAAGCTTTCTTT
size: -; J: TRBJ1-2; V: TRBV6-6; D: TRBD1; CDR3: CASSYGQPRGNYGYTF; DNA: TGTGCCAGCAGTTACGGGCAGCCCAGGGGGAACTATGGCTACACCTTC
size: -; J: TRBJ2-2; V: TRBV10-3; D: TRBD2; CDR3: CAISGGGHGELFF; DNA: TGTGCCATCAGCGGGGGGGGCCATGGGGAGCTGTTTTTT
size: -; J: TRBJ1-3; V: TRBV5-4; D: -; CDR3: CASSFGQASGNTIYF; DNA: TGTGCCAGCAGTTTCGGACAAGCCTCTGGAAACACCATATATTTT
size: -; J: TRBJ2-2; V: TRBV7-3; D: TRBD2; CDR3: CASSLTGLGARELFF; DNA: TGTGCCAGCAGCTTAACGGGACTAGGGGCCCGGGAGCTGTTTTTT
size: -; J: TRBJ1-3; V: TRBV5-1; D: TRBD1; CDR3: CASSLGGFSGNTIYF; DNA: TGCGCCAGCAGCTTAGGGGGCTTCTCTGGAAACACCATATATTTT
size: -; J: TRBJ2-5; V: TRBV13; D: -; CDR3: CASSPRGASQETQYF; DNA: TGTGCCAGCAGCCCCAGGGGCGCGTCTCAAGAGACCCAGTACTTC
size: -; J: TRBJ2-7; V: TRBV11-2; D: -; CDR3: CASSLRSGTEQYF; DNA: TGTGCCAGCAGCTTAAGGTCAGGGACAGAGCAGTACTTC
size: -; J: TRBJ1-1; V: TRBV7-3; D: -; CDR3: CASSPGPQGEYGEAFF; DNA: TGTGCCAGCAGCCCCGGGCCACAGGGTGAATATGGTGAAGCTTTCTTT
size: -; J: TRBJ1-6; V: TRBV7-9; D: TRBD1; CDR3: CSSSFSTGRHSPLHF; DNA: TGTTCCAGCAGCTTTTCGACAGGGCGGCATTCACCCCTCCACTTT
size: -; J: TRBJ2-5; V: TRBV5-1; D: -; CDR3: CASRPTRLIEQETQYF; DNA: TGCGCCAGCAGACCCACCCGACTAATAGAACAAGAGACCCAGTACTTC
size: -; J: TRBJ2-3; V: TRBV5-6; D: -; CDR3: CASSWAGTDTQYF; DNA: TGTGCCAGCAGCTGGGCGGGAACAGATACGCAGTATTTT
size: once; J: TRBJ2-2; V: TRBV11-3; D: -; CDR3: CASSLVRNTGELFF; DNA: TGTGCCAGCAGCTTAGTCAGGAACACCGGGGAGCTGTTTTTT
size: -; J: TRBJ2-3; V: TRBV5-1; D: -; CDR3: CASSLEGAGVNTQYF; DNA: TGCGCCAGCAGCTTGGAAGGGGCCGGAGTAAATACGCAGTATTTT
size: -; J: TRBJ2-7; V: TRBV5-1; D: -; CDR3: CASSLEAGGPIYEQYF; DNA: TGCGCCAGCAGCTTGGAGGCAGGGGGGCCCATCTACGAGCAGTACTTC
size: -; J: TRBJ1-2; V: TRBV29-1; D: -; CDR3: CSAEGDAGELGYTF; DNA: TGCAGCGCCGAGGGGGACGCAGGAGAGTTAGGCTACACCTTC
size: -; J: TRBJ1-2; V: TRBV4-1; D: -; CDR3: CASSQVAGSGYGYTF; DNA: TGCGCCAGCAGCCAAGTAGCAGGGTCCGGCTATGGCTACACCTTC
size: -; J: TRBJ2-1; V: TRBV19; D: TRBD1; CDR3: CASSTLFQGASSYNEQFF; DNA: TGTGCCAGTAGTACCCTTTTCCAGGGGGCGAGCTCCTACAATGAGCAGTTCTTC
size: -; J: TRBJ2-3; V: TRBV7-9; D: TRBD2; CDR3: CASNLLAGGRDTQYF; DNA: TGTGCCAGCAACCTACTAGCGGGGGGCCGAGATACGCAGTATTTT
size: -; J: TRBJ1-1; V: TRBV29-1; D: TRBD1; CDR3: CSVDVSGQGTEAFF; DNA: TGCAGCGTCGACGTTTCGGGACAGGGTACTGAAGCTTTCTTT
size: -; J: TRBJ2-1; V: TRBV7-2; D: TRBD2; CDR3: CASRQIAGINNEQFF; DNA: TGTGCCAGCAGGCAAATAGCGGGAATAAACAATGAGCAGTTCTTC
size: -; J: TRBJ2-1; V: TRBV4-1; D: TRBD2; CDR3: CASSPTDKRGGNEQFF; DNA: TGCGCCAGCAGCCCTACGGACAAGCGGGGGGGGAATGAGCAGTTCTTC
size: -; J: TRBJ1-1; V: TRBV6-5; D: -; CDR3: CASSKQIQGNTEAFF; DNA: TGTGCCAGCAGTAAACAGATACAGGGGAACACTGAAGCTTTCTTT
size: -; J: TRBJ2-7; V: TRBV5-5; D: TRBD2; CDR3: CASSFQARGAYEQYF; DNA: TGTGCCAGCAGCTTTCAGGCCCGGGGGGCCTACGAGCAGTACTTC
size: -; J: TRBJ2-3; V: TRBV5-6; D: TRBD2; CDR3: CASSHVFLAGGYTQYF; DNA: TGTGCCAGCAGCCATGTTTTTCTAGCGGGGGGGTATACGCAGTATTTT
size: few; J: TRBJ2-5; V: TRBV30; D: TRBD2; CDR3: CAWSGRGALSETQYF; DNA: TGTGCCTGGAGTGGGCGGGGGGCCCTGTCCGAGACCCAGTACTTC
size: -; J: TRBJ2-1; V: TRBV29-1; D: -; CDR3: CSVPWGLGEQFF; DNA: TGCAGCGTCCCTTGGGGGCTCGGTGAGCAGTTCTTC
size: -; J: TRBJ1-3; V: TRBV13; D: TRBD1; CDR3: CASSFWDRVGNTIYF; DNA: TGTGCCAGCAGCTTCTGGGACAGAGTTGGAAACACCATATATTTT
size: -; J: TRBJ1-1; V: TRBV23-1; D: TRBD1; CDR3: CASWGQQNTEAFF; DNA: TGCGCCAGCTGGGGACAGCAGAACACTGAAGCTTTCTTT
size: -; J: TRBJ1-5; V: TRBV6-1; D: TRBD1; CDR3: CASSESTGGQPQHF; DNA: TGTGCCAGCAGTGAATCGACAGGGGGACAGCCCCAGCATTTT
size: -; J: TRBJ2-5; V: TRBV29-1; D: -; CDR3: CSAQTGQETQYF; DNA: TGCAGCGCCCAGACAGGACAAGAGACCCAGTACTTC